This record looks at one T cell receptor (beta chain) sequence and its context. This sample was included in a study of blood T cell repertoires in COVID-19. Across the whole study: Acute and convalescent COVID-19 specimens originated in the United States, Italy and Spain.

The assay was immunoSEQ multiplex PCR, and TCRdb's table has in-frame clones only and misses some. In the table there are around 100,000 clones, around 83% of which are singletons. The trim removed 4 bases at V and 1 base at J, leaving 6 bases unmatched. In germline, CDR1 is SGHRS, CDR2 YFSETQ. CDR3 length equals 15 residues. The sample comprised peripheral blood. The chain couples TRBV5-1 to TRBJ2-3; TRBD2 matches at 7 bases. This clonotype originated in a man aged 65 to 85 with acute or convalescent COVID-19. CDR3 bases: TGCGCCAGCAGCCTACCTCTAGCGGGCACAGATACGCAGTATTTT. The encoded protein is CASSLPLAGTDTQYF. Based on the CDR3 plus reference TRBV5-1 and TRBJ2-3, the full variable domain is KAGVTQTPRYLIKTRGQQVTLSCSPISGHRSVSWYQQTPGQGLQFLFEYFSETQRNKGNFPGRFSGRQFSNSRSEMNVSTLELGDSALYLCASSLPLAGTDTQYFGPGTRLTVL.